The 17 T cell receptor beta chains given below trace back to one sample, sequenced in a study of blood T cell repertoires in COVID-19. The table came from immunoSEQ multiplex PCR; TCRdb's copy has only in-frame clones and leaves some out. The repertoire holds approximately 180,000 clones, with 70% to 90% as singletons. Sequencing was done on a sample of peripheral blood. Every receptor here comes from a human donor with active or convalescent COVID-19. The donor label of this sample is uncertain.

This clone was detected only once. The chain combines TRBV7-8 with TRBJ2-7; 13 positions agree with TRBD2. This CDR3 comprises 15 residues. J lost 3 bases, V lost 1 base, and 0 bases had no gene match. Per germline, CDR1 SGHVS and CDR2 FQNEAQ. The CDR3 nucleotides are TGTGCCAGCAGCTTAGGGACTAGCGGGGGCTACGAGCAGTACTTC. Translating gives CASSLGTSGGYEQYF.

This sequence joins TRBV27 and TRBJ1-5, with 9 positions matching TRBD1. The CDR3 spans 16 residues. The germline gives CDR1 MNHEY, CDR2 SMNVEV (reference sequence). Trimming took 4 bases from V and 4 from J; bases not matched to a gene: 8. In DNA form, the CDR3 reads TGTGCCAGCAGTTCCGGAACAGGGGGCAGAAATCAGCCCCAGCATTTT. Protein product: CASSSGTGGRNQPQHF.

The rearrangement uses TRBV9 and TRBJ2-2; D might be TRBD2 (6 bases). Deletions cut 0 bases from V and 4 bases from J, with 10 bases between. Germline V gives CDR1 SGDLS, CDR2 YYNGEE. The CDR3 is 15 residues long. Here the CDR3 reads CASSVVAGSTGELFF. CDR3 bases: TGTGCCAGCAGCGTAGTTGCGGGAAGCACCGGGGAGCTGTTTTTT.

The gene calls are TRBV5-4 and TRBJ1-6, with TRBD1 identical over 9 bases. The germline CDR1 and CDR2 sequences are SGHNT and YYREEE (reference sequence). The ends lost 1 base at V and 9 bases at J; junction bases unmatched: 2. The CDR3 is made up of 14 amino acids. CDR3 bases: TGTGCCAGCAGCTTGCAGGGACAGGGTTCACCCCTCCACTTT. Its translation: CASSLQGQGSPLHF.

The CDR3 DNA is TGCGCCAGCAGAGCCCCCGGGACAGGGGCTAATAGGCGGCCGGAGGAACCCCACCCCTACGAGCAGTACTTC. Its translation: CASRAPGTGANRRPEEPHPYEQYF. J is TRBJ2-7 and V is TRBV10-2; 10 bases are a match to TRBD1. The germline V gene encodes CDR1 WSHSY and CDR2 SAAADI. V lost 6 bases, J lost 2 bases, and 34 bases stayed unmatched. This CDR3 has 24 amino acids.

The rearrangement joins TRBV18 to TRBJ2-1; 13 bases map to TRBD2. Germline trimming cut 3 bases from V and 5 bases from J; bases unmatched to any gene: 7. The germline V gene has CDR1 KGHSH and CDR2 LQKENI. This CDR3 region has 17 residues. CDR3 sequence: CASSPTLLAGGDNEQFF. The CDR3 bases are TGTGCCAGCTCACCCACCCTACTAGCGGGAGGGGACAATGAGCAGTTCTTC.

This chain uses TRBV6-2 or TRBV6-3 with TRBJ2-3; D possibly corresponds to TRBD2 (6 bases). Germline V gene lookup returns CDR1 MNHEY and CDR2 SVGEGT. V was cut by 2 bases and J by 0 bases, with 9 bases left in between. The CDR3 sequence is 15 residues long. The CDR3 DNA is TGTGCCAGCAGTTACGGTGGGAGGAGCACAGATACGCAGTATTTT. This translates into CASSYGGRSTDTQYF.

The genes are TRBV18 and TRBJ1-2, with no clear D. The V gene lost 6 bases and the J gene lost 4 bases, with 12 bases spanning the gap. The CDR3 length is 13 residues. Per germline, CDR1 KGHSH and CDR2 LQKENI. CDR3 DNA sequence: TGTGCCAGCTCCCTTGGAGCCTTCTATGGCTACACCTTC. Its protein is CASSLGAFYGYTF.

The V gene is TRBV11-2, the J gene TRBJ2-1, with TRBD2 matching over 9 bases. The CDR3 runs 17 residues. Per the germline V gene, CDR1 is SGHAT and CDR2 is FQNNGV. The V and J ends lost 2 bases and 5 bases, in that order; junction bases with no gene match: 10. In nucleotides, the CDR3 is TGTGCCAGCAGCTTAAGAATAGCGGGGGTTCGAAACAATGAGCAGTTCTTC. This gives the protein CASSLRIAGVRNNEQFF. The whole variable domain, filled in from reference TRBV11-2 and TRBJ2-1, reads EAGVAQSPRYKIIEKRQSVAFWCNPISGHATLYWYQQILGQGPKLLIQFQNNGVVDDSQLPKDRFSAERLKGVDSTLKIQPAKLEDSAVYLCASSLRIAGVRNNEQFFGPGTRLTVL.

The CDR3 region is CASSPTGEFNEQYF. Here the CDR3 DNA reads TGTGCCAGCAGCCCGACAGGGGAATTCAACGAGCAGTACTTC. The chain couples TRBV7-9 to TRBJ2-7, with 8 positions matching TRBD1. CDR1 and CDR2 from the germline V gene are SEHNR and FQNEAQ (reference sequence). Germline trimming cut 5 bases from V and 5 bases from J; bases unmatched to any gene: 8. The CDR3 has 14 amino acids.

The rearrangement links TRBV9 to TRBJ1-1, with 8 bases identical to TRBD1. The length of the CDR3 is 17 residues. The germline V gene has CDR1 SGDLS and CDR2 YYNGEE. V dropped 5 bases and J dropped 5; count of bases not matched to a gene: 17. Here the CDR3 reads CASSVTGTGTRGTEAFF. The CDR3 region has the DNA TGTGCCAGCAGTGTAACCGGGACAGGCACCCGGGGGACTGAAGCTTTCTTT.

The chain uses TRBV6-1 and TRBJ2-7, with 8 bases fitting TRBD2. Trimming took 11 bases from V and 3 from J; bases not matched to a gene: 12. Germline V lookup: CDR1 MNHNS, CDR2 SASEGT. CDR3 length: 14 amino acids. The CDR3 nucleotides are TGTGCCGTTGTCTCGGGAGGGCCGGTCTACGAGCAGTACTTC. Residues: CAVVSGGPVYEQYF.

This clone is a singleton in its sample. The chain is built from TRBV5-1 and TRBJ2-5; perhaps TRBD2 as D (5 bases). The CDR3 is 17 residues long. Per germline, CDR1 SGHRS and CDR2 YFSETQ. V gave up 0 bases and J gave up 5 bases, with 20 bases separating them. CDR3: CASSLEPPGSPGETQYF. CDR3 DNA sequence: TGCGCCAGCAGCTTGGAGCCGCCGGGCTCCCCGGGGGAGACCCAGTACTTC.

The chain employs TRBV7-9 and TRBJ1-2, with no clear D. The V end lost 7 bases, the J end lost 2 bases, and 14 bases lay between the germline ends. CDR1 is SEHNR and CDR2 is FQNEAQ in the germline V gene (reference sequence). This CDR3 is 14 amino acids long. The DNA for the CDR3 is TGTGCCAGCACCTTCGATGGAGGGAACTATGGCTACACCTTC. Translation: CASTFDGGNYGYTF.

The chain has TRBV18 and TRBJ1-2; D ambiguous. V was shortened by 1 base and J by 8 bases, with 14 bases between the two germline ends. Germline V gene lookup returns CDR1 KGHSH and CDR2 LQKENI. This CDR3 region has 14 residues. The CDR3 reads CASSPRSQEVGYTF. DNA of the CDR3: TGTGCCAGCTCACCACGTAGCCAGGAGGTGGGCTACACCTTC.

The chain recombines TRBV28 with TRBJ1-2, with 7 positions matching TRBD1. CDR3 length: 13 residues. The ends lost 3 bases at V and 8 bases at J; junction bases unmatched: 6. The germline CDR1 and CDR2 sequences are MDHEN and SYDVKM. This CDR3 is CASSFLRGQGYTF. CDR3 sequence (DNA): TGTGCCAGCAGTTTTCTCAGGGGACAGGGCTACACCTTC.

This clone showed up just once. This chain uses TRBV6-5 with TRBJ1-3; 8 bases are a match to TRBD1. The ends lost 2 bases at V and 3 bases at J; junction bases unmatched: 3. CDR3 length: 15 residues. Germline values: CDR1 MNHEY, CDR2 SVGAGI. The CDR3 DNA reads as TGTGCCAGCAGTTACGCGGGACAGGTTGGAAACACCATATATTTT. Its protein is CASSYAGQVGNTIYF.